The clone carrying this T cell receptor (beta chain) was seen more than once but under ten times. Its matching antigen is unknown. This entry comes from a study of cytomegalovirus exposure and HLA in healthy donors. Across the whole study: Falling in the Caucasian-associated ancestry cluster were about 82% of approximately 410 genotyped donors. Study-level findings and limits: TCR beta chains numbering some 160 were designated cytomegalovirus-associated.

The CDR3 totals 15 residues. V lost 3 bases, J lost 6 bases, and 15 bases lay in between. From germline, CDR1 is MNHEY and CDR2 SMNVEV (reference sequence). This PCR relied on a set of 60 Vbeta primers and 13 Jbeta primers. Sequenced by immunoSEQ multiplex PCR; TCRdb stores in-frame clones only, minus some. The sample holds tens of thousands of clones, over 55% seen once. The clonotype was recovered from a woman in her twenties or thirties in good health and CMV-seronegative. This chain links TRBV27 with TRBJ2-1, with D possibly matching TRBD1 (5 bases). Sequencing used PBMCs. CDR3 residues: CASSFTGVRRNEQFF. The DNA of the CDR3 is TGTGCCAGCAGTTTTACAGGAGTTCGTCGCAATGAGCAGTTCTTC.